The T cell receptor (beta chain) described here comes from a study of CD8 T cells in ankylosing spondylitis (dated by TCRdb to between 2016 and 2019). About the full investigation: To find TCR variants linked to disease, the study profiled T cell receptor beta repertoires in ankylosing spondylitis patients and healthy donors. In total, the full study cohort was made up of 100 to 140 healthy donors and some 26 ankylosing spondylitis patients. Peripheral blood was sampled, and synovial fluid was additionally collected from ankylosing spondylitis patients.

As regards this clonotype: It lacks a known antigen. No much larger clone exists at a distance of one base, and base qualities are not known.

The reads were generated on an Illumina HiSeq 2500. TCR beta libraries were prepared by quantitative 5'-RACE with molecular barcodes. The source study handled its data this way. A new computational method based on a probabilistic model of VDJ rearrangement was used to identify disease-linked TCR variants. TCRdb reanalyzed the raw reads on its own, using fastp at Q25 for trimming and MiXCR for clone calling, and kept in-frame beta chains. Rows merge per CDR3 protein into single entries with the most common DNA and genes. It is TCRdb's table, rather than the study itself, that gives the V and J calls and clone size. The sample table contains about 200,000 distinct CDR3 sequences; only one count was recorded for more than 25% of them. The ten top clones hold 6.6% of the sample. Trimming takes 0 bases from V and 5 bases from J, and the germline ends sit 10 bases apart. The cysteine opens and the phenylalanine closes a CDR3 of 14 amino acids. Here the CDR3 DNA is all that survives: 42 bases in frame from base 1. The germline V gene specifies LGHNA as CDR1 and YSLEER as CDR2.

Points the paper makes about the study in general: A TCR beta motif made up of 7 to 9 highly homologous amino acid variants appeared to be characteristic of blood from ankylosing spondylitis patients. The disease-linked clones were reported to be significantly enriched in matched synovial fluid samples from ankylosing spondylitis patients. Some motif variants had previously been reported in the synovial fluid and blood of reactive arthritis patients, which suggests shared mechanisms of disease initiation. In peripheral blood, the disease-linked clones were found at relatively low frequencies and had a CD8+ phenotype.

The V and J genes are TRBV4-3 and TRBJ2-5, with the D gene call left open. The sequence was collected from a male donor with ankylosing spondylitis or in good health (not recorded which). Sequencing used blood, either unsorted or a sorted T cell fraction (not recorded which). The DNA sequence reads TGCGCCAGCAGCCAAGAATGGGGTGTGGAGACCCAGTACTTC. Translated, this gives CASSQEWGVETQYF.